Given below is one T cell receptor (beta chain) in context. Antigen specificity is unknown. Germline and genes: mouse. The observed sequence ends 4 residues before the CDR3 terminus, with the missing tail filled in from the germline J gene. At the DNA level, this CDR3 is encoded by other sequences in the same sample as well. After isolation, RNA underwent reverse transcription to generate cDNA as the sequencing template. Clones were read by immunoSEQ multiplex PCR, and TCRdb kept only the in-frame ones, dropping some. This table holds over 250,000 clones with no singletons; the top ten claim 1.2%. The data derive from a study of CD8+ T cells in alopecia areata. Overall study context: The authors grafted skin from roughly 6-13-month-old C3H/HeJ donors with spontaneous alopecia onto roughly 6-10-week-old female C3H/HeJ mice.

Cutaneous lymph node cells were pooled, and they were sorted using CD4, CD8alpha, NKG2D, NKG2ACE and other markers. Trimming took 0 bases from V and 2 from J; bases not matched to a gene: 0. Germline V gene data show CDR1 as GKSSPN and CDR2 as SITVG. This CDR3 contains 13 residues. Study-wide findings and caveats: Normal scalp showed lower clonality than lesional scalp, especially alopecia totalis/universalis.

The material sequenced was CD4+ T cells sorted from a lymph node. The chain joins TRBV31 to TRBJ2-7, with TRBD2 matching 8 bases. This TCR derives from a C3H/HeJ mouse with alopecia areata. These mice share the MHC haplotype H2-k. CDR3 DNA, as far as it was read: TGTGCCTGGAGTCTACTGGGGGCCTAT. This codes for CAWSLLGAY. The whole CDR3 sequence reads CAWSLLGAYEQYF.